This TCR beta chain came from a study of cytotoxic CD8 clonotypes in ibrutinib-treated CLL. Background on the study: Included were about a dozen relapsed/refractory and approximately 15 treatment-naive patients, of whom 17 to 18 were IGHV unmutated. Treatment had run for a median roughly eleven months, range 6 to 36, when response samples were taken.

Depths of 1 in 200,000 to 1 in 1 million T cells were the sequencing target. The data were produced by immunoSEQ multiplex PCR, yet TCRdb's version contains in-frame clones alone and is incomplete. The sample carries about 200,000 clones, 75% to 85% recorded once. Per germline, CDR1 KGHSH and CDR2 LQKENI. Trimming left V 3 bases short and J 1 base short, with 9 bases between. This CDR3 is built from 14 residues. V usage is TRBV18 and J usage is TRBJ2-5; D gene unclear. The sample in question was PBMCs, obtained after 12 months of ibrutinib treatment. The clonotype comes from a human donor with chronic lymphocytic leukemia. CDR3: CASSPPTRQETQYF. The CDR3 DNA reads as TGTGCCAGCTCACCTCCGACCCGCCAAGAGACCCAGTACTTC.